The 19 T cell receptor beta chains below come from one sample, sequenced in a study of cytomegalovirus exposure and HLA in healthy donors. Assay used: immunoSEQ multiplex PCR; TCRdb lists only in-frame clones, some missing. The sample consists of over 150,000 clones, more than 80% of them appearing once. The sequenced material came from PBMCs. Receptor source: a woman between 18 and 29 years old in good health and CMV-seropositive.

V usage is TRBV30 and J usage is TRBJ1-5; possible D gene TRBD1, 5 bases. Germline V CDR1 and CDR2: GTSNPN, SVGIG (reference sequence). V lost 1 base, J lost 7 bases, and 11 bases lay in between. This CDR3 spans 13 amino acids. CDR3 nucleotide sequence: TGTGCCTGGAGTGGCGGGGCCAGGCAGCCCCAGCATTTT. Amino acid sequence: CAWSGGARQPQHF.

The chain links TRBV19 to TRBJ2-7; TRBD2 aligns across 14 bases. With V trimmed by 5 bases and J by 5 bases, 5 bases remained unmatched. Germline V gene data show CDR1 as LNHDA and CDR2 as SQIVND (reference sequence). The CDR3 runs to 15 residues. The CDR3 DNA is TGTGCCAGTAGTCCGGGGACTAGCGGGAGTAACGAGCAGTACTTC. It yields the protein CASSPGTSGSNEQYF.

In this sample, this clone turned up once. The gene calls are TRBV5-4 and TRBJ2-2; possibly TRBD2 for D (5 bases). The CDR3 runs to 16 residues. The V and J ends lost 3 bases and 6 bases respectively, with 18 bases between them. Per germline, CDR1 SGHNT and CDR2 YYREEE (reference sequence). The CDR3 region has the DNA TGTGCCAGCAGCTCTAGGGCGGGCAGAAACCCCGGGGAGCTGTTTTTT. Amino acid sequence: CASSSRAGRNPGELFF.

This chain links TRBV19 with TRBJ1-6; D is unresolved. Germline lookup yields CDR1 LNHDA and CDR2 SQIVND (reference sequence). The CDR3 contains 13 residues. V was pared by 5 bases and J by 7 bases, with 9 bases between. The CDR3, as DNA: TGTGCCAGTAGTGCTGGAGGAAATTCACCCCTCCACTTT. It is translated as CASSAGGNSPLHF.

The gene calls are TRBV13 and TRBJ2-3, with 9 bases identical to TRBD2. This CDR3 is 14 amino acids long. V shed 3 bases, J shed 4 bases, and the junction held 2 bases outside the gene matches. CDR1 PRHDT and CDR2 FYEKMQ come from the germline V gene (reference sequence). CDR3 sequence (DNA): TGTGCCAGCAGCTTGGGCGGGGGGGCAGATACGCAGTATTTT. Encoded protein: CASSLGGGADTQYF.

This chain links TRBV29-1 with TRBJ2-7, with 7 bases lining up with TRBD1. This CDR3 region has 14 residues. V was pared by 5 bases and J by 0 bases, with 7 bases of the junction left unmatched. CDR1 and CDR2 (germline): SQVTM, ANQGSEA. This CDR3 reads CSVMTGTSSYEQYF. In nucleotides, the CDR3 is TGCAGCGTTATGACAGGGACCAGCTCCTACGAGCAGTACTTC.

CDR3: CASGQGAWETQYF. The DNA of the CDR3 is TGTGCCAGCGGACAGGGGGCCTGGGAGACCCAGTACTTC. This rearrangement joins TRBV4-2 to TRBJ2-5; 11 nucleotides line up with TRBD1. There are 13 residues in the CDR3. Germline trimming cut 8 bases from V and 5 bases from J; bases unmatched to any gene: 4. Looked up from germline, CDR1 is LGHNA and CDR2 is YNFKEQ.

The chain joins TRBV15 to TRBJ2-7, with TRBD1 matching 12 bases. The CDR3 consists of 18 residues. Germline V gene data show CDR1 as LNHNV and CDR2 as YYDKDF (reference sequence). J gave up 3 bases and V 5 bases, and 14 bases lay outside the gene matches. For the CDR3, the DNA is TGTGCCACCAGCCCAGACCGGGACAGGGGGCCAACCAACTACGAGCAGTACTTC. This gives the protein CATSPDRDRGPTNYEQYF.

V usage is TRBV4-1 and J usage is TRBJ1-3; TRBD1 is a possible D gene (6 bases). This CDR3 spans 16 amino acids. Germline lookup yields CDR1 MGHRA and CDR2 YSYEKL. Trimming left V 1 base short and J 3 bases short, with 13 bases between. CDR3 loop: CASSQAGEGYGNTIYF. The CDR3 nucleotides read TGCGCCAGCAGCCAAGCAGGGGAAGGATATGGAAACACCATATATTTT.

The V and J genes are TRBV2 and TRBJ2-7; D might be TRBD2 (6 bases). There are 14 residues in the CDR3. Trimming stripped 0 bases from V and 7 bases from J, with 13 bases between. Germline CDR1 is SNHLY and CDR2 is FYNNEI. Here the CDR3 DNA reads TGTGCCAGCAGTGAAGCGCGGGGACCTCGGGAGCAGTACTTC. Its protein is CASSEARGPREQYF.

The gene calls are TRBV4-1 and TRBJ2-5; D is unresolved. Germline V CDR1 and CDR2: MGHRA, YSYEKL. Trimming removed 1 base from V and 5 bases from J, with 8 bases in between. The CDR3 totals 13 residues. The DNA for the CDR3 is TGCGCCAGCAGCCAAGTTGGAGCCGAGACCCAGTACTTC. It yields the protein CASSQVGAETQYF.

This chain connects TRBV9 to TRBJ1-1; 9 bases are shared with TRBD1. The CDR3 runs to 17 residues. The germline CDR1 and CDR2 sequences are SGDLS and YYNGEE. The trim removed 3 bases at V and 0 bases at J, leaving 9 bases unmatched. CDR3 residues: CASSAIGTGTMNTEAFF. The CDR3 DNA sequence: TGTGCCAGCAGCGCTATAGGGACAGGGACCATGAACACTGAAGCTTTCTTT.

The V call is TRBV7-8, the J call TRBJ2-7; D is unclear. This CDR3 is 14 amino acids long. Germline V lookup: CDR1 SGHVS, CDR2 FQNEAQ. V lost 1 base to trimming and J lost 1 base, with 8 bases between them. In DNA form, the CDR3 reads TGTGCCAGCAGCTTAGTACTCTCTTCCTACGAGCAGTACTTC. Amino acid sequence: CASSLVLSSYEQYF.

This clone was picked up one time. This chain links TRBV27 with TRBJ2-1; 7 positions match TRBD2. CDR3 length equals 15 residues. Germline V gene sequence: CDR1 MNHEY, CDR2 SMNVEV (reference sequence). Germline trimming cut 0 bases from V and 7 bases from J; bases unmatched to any gene: 6. The CDR3 protein is CASSLSSGKANEQFF. In DNA form, the CDR3 reads TGTGCCAGCAGTTTATCGAGCGGGAAGGCGAATGAGCAGTTCTTC.

The chain links TRBV2 to TRBJ1-1; 8 nucleotides agree with TRBD1. The V and J ends lost 1 base and 5 bases, in that order; junction bases with no gene match: 9. Germline-derived CDR1 and CDR2 are SNHLY and FYNNEI. The length of the CDR3 is 16 residues. For the CDR3, the DNA is TGTGCCAGCAGTGAAGGTGCCCAGGGGGCGCGTACTGAAGCTTTCTTT. Its protein is CASSEGAQGARTEAFF.

The chain has TRBV27 and TRBJ2-3; tentative D call: TRBD2 (6 bases). CDR3 size: 13 residues. V was clipped by 4 bases and J by 6 bases, with 11 bases between them. Germline CDR1 MNHEY, CDR2 SMNVEV (reference sequence). The CDR3: CASSSTSWDTQYF. The CDR3 region has the DNA TGTGCCAGCAGTTCGACTAGTTGGGATACGCAGTATTTT.

This clone was seen a few times. This chain uses TRBV2 with TRBJ1-6; possible D gene TRBD1, 5 bases. The CDR3 extends over 16 amino acids. From germline, CDR1 is SNHLY and CDR2 FYNNEI. The V gene lost 3 bases and the J gene lost 7 bases, with 16 bases spanning the gap. CDR3 coding DNA: TGTGCCAGCAGTGAGAGGGACTCCGGTACAAATTCACCCCTCCACTTT. Amino acids: CASSERDSGTNSPLHF.

On this clone itself: This specimen includes other DNA sequences encoding the same CDR3. The chain employs TRBV18 and TRBJ1-4; 7 bases line up with TRBD1. The CDR3 has 14 amino acids. The J segment lost 4 bases and the V segment lost 3 bases, leaving 2 bases of the junction unmatched. Germline V lookup: CDR1 KGHSH, CDR2 LQKENI. CDR3 sequence: CASSPGQSNEKLFF. For the CDR3, the DNA is TGTGCCAGCTCACCGGGACAGAGTAATGAAAAACTGTTTTTT.

This rearrangement joins TRBV2 to TRBJ1-2, with TRBD1 identical over 8 bases. Per the germline V gene, CDR1 is SNHLY and CDR2 is FYNNEI. CDR3 length: 14 amino acids. V trimming: 7 bases; J trimming: 8 bases; junction bases outside the gene matches: 12. The CDR3 reads CASIPIDRGGGYTF. The CDR3 DNA follows: TGTGCCAGCATACCCATAGACAGGGGAGGAGGCTACACCTTC.